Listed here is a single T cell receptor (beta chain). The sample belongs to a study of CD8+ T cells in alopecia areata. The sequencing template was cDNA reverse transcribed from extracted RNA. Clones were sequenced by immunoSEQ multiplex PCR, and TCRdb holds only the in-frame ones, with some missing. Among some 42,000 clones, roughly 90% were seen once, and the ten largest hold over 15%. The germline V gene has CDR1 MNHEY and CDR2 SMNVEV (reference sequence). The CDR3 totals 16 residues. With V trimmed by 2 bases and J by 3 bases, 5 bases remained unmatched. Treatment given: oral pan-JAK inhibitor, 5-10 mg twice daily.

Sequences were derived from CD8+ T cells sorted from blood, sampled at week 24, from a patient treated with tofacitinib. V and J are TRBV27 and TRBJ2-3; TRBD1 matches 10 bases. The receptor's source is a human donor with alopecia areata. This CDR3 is CASSLVDRGWTDTQYF. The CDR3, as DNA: TGTGCCAGCAGTTTAGTGGACAGGGGGTGGACAGATACGCAGTATTTT.